The rows below give T cell receptor beta chains drawn from one sample of a study of blood T cell repertoires in COVID-19. The method was immunoSEQ multiplex PCR; TCRdb's version includes in-frame clones alone and lacks a portion of them. The data show 85,000 to 130,000 clones, about three quarters seen once. The sample comprised peripheral blood. These receptors originate from a man aged 80 or over with COVID-19, enrolled during active disease. CDR3s include the opening cysteine and the closing phenylalanine or tryptophan. The D gene is left open where the match is weak. Clone size, where shown, is once, few, many, or a class for clones that have expanded.

j_call: TRBJ2-7
clone_size: few
d_call: .
v_call: TRBV5-5
cdr3_aa: CASSLGGGSPYEQYF
cdr3_nt: TGTGCCAGCAGCTTGGGCGGAGGGTCTCCCTACGAGCAGTACTTC

j_call: TRBJ2-2
clone_size: once
d_call: TRBD2
v_call: TRBV11-3
cdr3_aa: CASSPMGGIRRAGELFF
cdr3_nt: TGTGCCAGCAGCCCTATGGGGGGGATCCGAAGGGCCGGGGAGCTGTTTTTT

j_call: TRBJ1-2
clone_size: .
d_call: .
v_call: TRBV6-1
cdr3_aa: CASSDLQSYGYTF
cdr3_nt: TGTGCCAGCAGTGATTTACAGAGCTATGGCTACACCTTC

j_call: TRBJ1-1
clone_size: .
d_call: TRBD1
v_call: TRBV3-1/TRBV3-2
cdr3_aa: CASRRTGQGTEAFF
cdr3_nt: TGTGCCAGCAGGCGGACAGGGCAGGGCACTGAAGCTTTCTTT

j_call: TRBJ1-6
clone_size: .
d_call: .
v_call: TRBV27
cdr3_aa: CASSYRSPLHF
cdr3_nt: TGTGCCAGCAGCTATCGTTCACCCCTCCACTTT

j_call: TRBJ1-6
clone_size: few
d_call: TRBD1
v_call: TRBV28
cdr3_aa: CASSLSGQGFSPLHF
cdr3_nt: TGTGCCAGCAGTTTATCTGGACAGGGTTTTTCACCCCTCCACTTT

j_call: TRBJ1-1
clone_size: once
d_call: .
v_call: TRBV19
cdr3_aa: CASSISRVRNTEAFF
cdr3_nt: TGTGCCAGTAGTATTTCCCGGGTGAGGAACACTGAAGCTTTCTTT

j_call: TRBJ2-5
clone_size: .
d_call: TRBD1
v_call: TRBV7-3
cdr3_aa: CASSLTGTGTETQYF
cdr3_nt: TGTGCCAGCAGCTTAACGGGGACAGGGACAGAGACCCAGTACTTC

j_call: TRBJ2-3
clone_size: .
d_call: .
v_call: TRBV6-5
cdr3_aa: CASRLTVSVADTQYF
cdr3_nt: TGTGCCAGCAGATTGACAGTTTCCGTGGCAGATACGCAGTATTTT

j_call: TRBJ1-4
clone_size: .
d_call: .
v_call: TRBV11-2
cdr3_aa: CASSLRGGDEKLFF
cdr3_nt: TGTGCCAGCAGCTTAAGGGGCGGTGATGAAAAACTGTTTTTT

j_call: TRBJ1-1
clone_size: .
d_call: .
v_call: TRBV5-1
cdr3_aa: CASSLERNTEAFF
cdr3_nt: TGCGCCAGCAGCTTGGAGAGGAACACTGAAGCTTTCTTT

j_call: TRBJ2-3
clone_size: .
d_call: TRBD2
v_call: TRBV5-1
cdr3_aa: CASSLLAGVIATQYF
cdr3_nt: TGCGCCAGCAGCTTGCTAGCGGGAGTAATAGCCACGCAGTATTTT

j_call: TRBJ1-6
clone_size: .
d_call: .
v_call: TRBV6-5
cdr3_aa: CASSYRGSPLHF
cdr3_nt: TGTGCCAGCAGTTACCGAGGATCACCCCTCCACTTT

j_call: TRBJ1-5
clone_size: .
d_call: .
v_call: TRBV10-1
cdr3_aa: CASSEGKTGRQPQHF
cdr3_nt: TGCGCCAGCAGTGAGGGAAAGACAGGCCGGCAGCCCCAGCATTTT

j_call: TRBJ2-7
clone_size: .
d_call: .
v_call: TRBV4-2
cdr3_aa: CASSQVGAEGGYEQYF
cdr3_nt: TGTGCCAGCAGCCAAGTAGGAGCGGAGGGAGGATACGAGCAGTACTTC

j_call: TRBJ1-5
clone_size: .
d_call: .
v_call: TRBV28
cdr3_aa: CASTGYNQPQHF
cdr3_nt: TGTGCCAGTACAGGGTACAATCAGCCCCAGCATTTT

j_call: TRBJ2-7
clone_size: .
d_call: TRBD1
v_call: TRBV19
cdr3_aa: CASSDRAWDEQYF
cdr3_nt: TGTGCCAGTAGTGACAGGGCATGGGACGAGCAGTACTTC

j_call: TRBJ2-5
clone_size: .
d_call: .
v_call: TRBV6-6
cdr3_aa: CASSYTQGAETQYF
cdr3_nt: TGTGCCAGCAGTTACACACAGGGAGCGGAGACCCAGTACTTC

j_call: TRBJ2-7
clone_size: few
d_call: TRBD2
v_call: TRBV5-8
cdr3_aa: CASSLYSGAWEQYF
cdr3_nt: TGTGCCAGCAGCTTGTACAGCGGGGCATGGGAGCAGTACTTC

j_call: TRBJ2-1
clone_size: .
d_call: .
v_call: TRBV6-1
cdr3_aa: CASSDQGAGGRVYNEQFF
cdr3_nt: TGTGCCAGCAGTGATCAGGGGGCTGGCGGGAGAGTGTACAATGAGCAGTTCTTC

j_call: TRBJ1-1
clone_size: .
d_call: .
v_call: TRBV3-1/TRBV3-2
cdr3_aa: CASSQNLNTEAFF
cdr3_nt: TGTGCCAGCAGCCAAAACCTAAACACTGAAGCTTTCTTT

j_call: TRBJ2-2
clone_size: .
d_call: TRBD1
v_call: TRBV4-3
cdr3_aa: CASSPGTGGMMNPGELFF
cdr3_nt: TGCGCCAGCAGCCCCGGAACAGGGGGCATGATGAACCCCGGGGAGCTGTTTTTT

j_call: TRBJ1-1
clone_size: .
d_call: .
v_call: TRBV13
cdr3_aa: CASSLGLVGVPEAFF
cdr3_nt: TGTGCCAGCAGCTTAGGCTTGGTGGGAGTACCTGAAGCTTTCTTT

j_call: TRBJ2-7
clone_size: few
d_call: TRBD2
v_call: TRBV3-1/TRBV3-2
cdr3_aa: CASSQEGTSGRAYEQYF
cdr3_nt: TGTGCCAGCAGCCAAGAAGGGACTAGCGGGAGGGCCTACGAGCAGTACTTC

j_call: TRBJ1-1
clone_size: .
d_call: TRBD1
v_call: TRBV5-1
cdr3_aa: CASSSGQGARGNTEAFF
cdr3_nt: TGCGCCAGCAGCTCTGGACAGGGGGCTAGAGGAAACACTGAAGCTTTCTTT

j_call: TRBJ2-1
clone_size: .
d_call: TRBD2
v_call: TRBV4-3
cdr3_aa: CASSQLAGDAGNNEQFF
cdr3_nt: TGCGCCAGCAGCCAACTAGCGGGAGATGCGGGGAACAATGAGCAGTTCTTC

j_call: TRBJ2-5
clone_size: .
d_call: TRBD2
v_call: TRBV10-3
cdr3_aa: CAISEQRDYGETQYF
cdr3_nt: TGTGCCATCAGTGAGCAGCGGGACTACGGGGAGACCCAGTACTTC

j_call: TRBJ2-7
clone_size: many
d_call: TRBD1
v_call: TRBV18
cdr3_aa: CASSPTGTGSYEQYF
cdr3_nt: TGTGCCAGCTCACCAACCGGGACAGGATCCTACGAGCAGTACTTC

j_call: TRBJ2-1
clone_size: .
d_call: .
v_call: TRBV27
cdr3_aa: CASSLGRERQFF
cdr3_nt: TGTGCCAGCAGTTTAGGCAGGGAAAGACAGTTCTTC

j_call: TRBJ1-1
clone_size: .
d_call: .
v_call: TRBV7-3
cdr3_aa: CASRSDSYTEAFF
cdr3_nt: TGTGCCAGCAGGTCGGACAGCTACACTGAAGCTTTCTTT

j_call: TRBJ2-1
clone_size: .
d_call: TRBD2
v_call: TRBV3-1/TRBV3-2
cdr3_aa: CASSQGGLALYNEQFF
cdr3_nt: TGTGCCAGCAGCCAAGGAGGACTAGCGCTTTACAATGAGCAGTTCTTC

j_call: TRBJ1-2
clone_size: .
d_call: .
v_call: TRBV9
cdr3_aa: CASSINPGRDYGYTF
cdr3_nt: TGTGCCAGCAGCATCAACCCAGGGAGGGACTATGGCTACACCTTC

j_call: TRBJ2-5
clone_size: .
d_call: TRBD1
v_call: TRBV11-2
cdr3_aa: CASSYLSGQGQETQYF
cdr3_nt: TGTGCCAGCAGCTATCTGTCGGGACAGGGACAAGAGACCCAGTACTTC

j_call: TRBJ1-2
clone_size: .
d_call: TRBD1
v_call: TRBV5-4
cdr3_aa: CASSRDRDPYGYTF
cdr3_nt: TGTGCCAGCAGCCGCGACAGGGACCCCTATGGCTACACCTTC

j_call: TRBJ2-1
clone_size: .
d_call: .
v_call: TRBV7-2
cdr3_aa: CASSPSPSVNEQFF
cdr3_nt: TGTGCCAGCAGCCCTAGCCCTTCTGTCAATGAGCAGTTCTTC

j_call: TRBJ2-1
clone_size: .
d_call: TRBD2
v_call: TRBV7-2
cdr3_aa: CASSLRVAGGGNEQFF
cdr3_nt: TGTGCCAGCAGCTTAAGGGTAGCGGGAGGCGGAAATGAGCAGTTCTTC

j_call: TRBJ2-7
clone_size: .
d_call: TRBD2
v_call: TRBV7-2
cdr3_aa: CASSHDPGGGYEQYF
cdr3_nt: TGTGCCAGCAGCCACGATCCTGGCGGGGGGTACGAGCAGTACTTC

j_call: TRBJ2-2
clone_size: .
d_call: .
v_call: TRBV6-6
cdr3_aa: CASSLRTGELFF
cdr3_nt: TGTGCCAGCAGTCTCCGGACCGGGGAGCTGTTTTTT

j_call: TRBJ1-2
clone_size: few
d_call: TRBD1
v_call: TRBV5-1
cdr3_aa: CASTRSGQSGYTF
cdr3_nt: TGCGCCAGCACCCGCTCGGGACAGAGCGGCTACACCTTC

j_call: TRBJ2-7
clone_size: .
d_call: TRBD2
v_call: TRBV5-4
cdr3_aa: CASRPSGNSYEQYF
cdr3_nt: TGTGCCAGCAGGCCCAGCGGGAACTCCTACGAGCAGTACTTC

j_call: TRBJ2-5
clone_size: few
d_call: .
v_call: TRBV20-1
cdr3_aa: CSASRTAQETQYF
cdr3_nt: TGCAGTGCTAGTAGGACAGCTCAAGAGACCCAGTACTTC

j_call: TRBJ2-7
clone_size: .
d_call: TRBD2
v_call: TRBV6-5
cdr3_aa: CAVTTGGTSYEQYF
cdr3_nt: TGTGCCGTCACCACGGGGGGGACCTCCTACGAGCAGTACTTC

j_call: TRBJ2-7
clone_size: .
d_call: .
v_call: TRBV29-1
cdr3_aa: CSVAGFSYEQYF
cdr3_nt: TGCAGCGTTGCAGGGTTCTCCTACGAGCAGTACTTC

j_call: TRBJ2-1
clone_size: once
d_call: TRBD1
v_call: TRBV19
cdr3_aa: CASSQGTGAEQFF
cdr3_nt: TGTGCCAGTAGCCAGGGGACAGGGGCTGAGCAGTTCTTC

j_call: TRBJ2-5
clone_size: .
d_call: .
v_call: TRBV4-2
cdr3_aa: CASSQDQGRARGTQYF
cdr3_nt: TGTGCCAGCAGCCAAGATCAGGGGAGGGCCCGCGGGACCCAGTACTTC

j_call: TRBJ2-3
clone_size: .
d_call: TRBD2
v_call: TRBV5-1
cdr3_aa: CASSLIAGLNTDTQYF
cdr3_nt: TGCGCCAGCAGCCTAATAGCGGGGCTCAACACAGATACGCAGTATTTT

j_call: TRBJ2-5
clone_size: .
d_call: .
v_call: TRBV5-1
cdr3_aa: CASSLDLDGTQYF
cdr3_nt: TGCGCCAGCAGCTTGGACCTAGATGGGACCCAGTACTTC

j_call: TRBJ1-3
clone_size: .
d_call: .
v_call: TRBV28
cdr3_aa: CASIRGGAGNTIYF
cdr3_nt: TGTGCCAGCATTCGGGGCGGGGCTGGAAACACCATATATTTT

j_call: TRBJ1-1
clone_size: .
d_call: .
v_call: TRBV4-3
cdr3_aa: CASSQAYSGGQQAFF
cdr3_nt: TGCGCCAGCAGCCAAGCATACTCGGGAGGCCAACAAGCTTTCTTT

j_call: TRBJ2-7
clone_size: .
d_call: TRBD1
v_call: TRBV19
cdr3_aa: CASSIIGGFDEQYF
cdr3_nt: TGTGCCAGTAGTATAATAGGGGGCTTCGACGAGCAGTACTTC

j_call: TRBJ2-1
clone_size: .
d_call: TRBD2
v_call: TRBV19
cdr3_aa: CASSILAGGTNEQFF
cdr3_nt: TGTGCCAGTAGTATACTAGCGGGAGGGACCAATGAGCAGTTCTTC

j_call: TRBJ1-6
clone_size: .
d_call: .
v_call: TRBV7-2
cdr3_aa: CASSLKGLSPLHF
cdr3_nt: TGTGCCAGCAGCTTAAAGGGACTCTCACCCCTCCACTTT

j_call: TRBJ1-4
clone_size: .
d_call: TRBD1
v_call: TRBV2
cdr3_aa: CASSARTGSPNEKLFF
cdr3_nt: TGTGCCAGCAGTGCAAGGACAGGGAGCCCTAATGAAAAACTGTTTTTT

j_call: TRBJ1-4
clone_size: .
d_call: .
v_call: TRBV4-1
cdr3_aa: CASSRDIGAGNEKLFF
cdr3_nt: TGCGCCAGCAGCAGAGATATAGGGGCCGGAAATGAAAAACTGTTTTTT

j_call: TRBJ2-1
clone_size: .
d_call: .
v_call: TRBV28
cdr3_aa: CASSPGDTGRNEQFF
cdr3_nt: TGTGCCAGCAGTCCCGGGGACACAGGGCGAAATGAGCAGTTCTTC

j_call: TRBJ2-2
clone_size: few
d_call: .
v_call: TRBV6-5
cdr3_aa: CASSSWRDRPGELFF
cdr3_nt: TGTGCCAGCAGTAGTTGGCGGGACCGACCAGGGGAGCTGTTTTTT

j_call: TRBJ1-2
clone_size: .
d_call: .
v_call: TRBV19
cdr3_aa: CASKEAVGGYTF
cdr3_nt: TGTGCCAGTAAGGAGGCAGTGGGAGGCTACACCTTC

j_call: TRBJ2-3
clone_size: .
d_call: .
v_call: TRBV29-1
cdr3_aa: CSPSGVCGIDTQYF
cdr3_nt: TGCAGCCCGTCCGGGGTGTGCGGGATAGATACGCAGTATTTT

j_call: TRBJ2-1
clone_size: .
d_call: .
v_call: TRBV7-3
cdr3_aa: CASSPSGNEQFF
cdr3_nt: TGTGCCAGCAGCCCAAGCGGGAATGAGCAGTTCTTC